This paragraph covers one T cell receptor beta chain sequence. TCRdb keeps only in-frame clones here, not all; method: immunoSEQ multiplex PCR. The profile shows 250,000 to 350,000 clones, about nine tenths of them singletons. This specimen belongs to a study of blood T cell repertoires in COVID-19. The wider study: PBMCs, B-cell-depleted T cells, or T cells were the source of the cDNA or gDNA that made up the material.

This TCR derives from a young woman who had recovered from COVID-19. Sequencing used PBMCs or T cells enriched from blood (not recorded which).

CDR3 sequence reads: CASSSIFMRPTFSGANVLTF. Here the CDR3 DNA reads TGTGCCAGCAGTTCCATTTTTATGAGGCCTACTTTCTCTGGGGCCAACGTCCTGACTTTC. The chain recombines TRBV27 with TRBJ2-6; D remains ambiguous. CDR3 length: 20 amino acids. Trimming pared 4 bases from V and 0 bases from J, leaving 22 bases between. CDR1 MNHEY and CDR2 SMNVEV come from the germline V gene (reference sequence).